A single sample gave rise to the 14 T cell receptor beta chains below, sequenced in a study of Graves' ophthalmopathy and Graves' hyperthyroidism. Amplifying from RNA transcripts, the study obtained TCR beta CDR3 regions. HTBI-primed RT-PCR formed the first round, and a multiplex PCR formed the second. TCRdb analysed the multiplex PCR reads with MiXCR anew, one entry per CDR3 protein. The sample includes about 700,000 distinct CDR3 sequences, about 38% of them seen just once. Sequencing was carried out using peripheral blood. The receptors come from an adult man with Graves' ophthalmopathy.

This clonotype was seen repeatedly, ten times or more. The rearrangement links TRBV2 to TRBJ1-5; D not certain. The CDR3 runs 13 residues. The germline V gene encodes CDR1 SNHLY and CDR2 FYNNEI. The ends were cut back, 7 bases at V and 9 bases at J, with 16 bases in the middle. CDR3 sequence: CASTPGREMPQHF. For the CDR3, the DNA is TGTGCCAGCACCCCTGGCCGAGAGATGCCCCAGCATTTT. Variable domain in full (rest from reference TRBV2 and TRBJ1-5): EPEVTQTPSHQVTQMGQEVILRCVPISNHLYFYWYRQILGQKVEFLVSFYNNEISEKSEIFDDQFSVERPDGSNFTLKIRSTKLEDSAMYFCASTPGREMPQHFGDGTRLSIL.

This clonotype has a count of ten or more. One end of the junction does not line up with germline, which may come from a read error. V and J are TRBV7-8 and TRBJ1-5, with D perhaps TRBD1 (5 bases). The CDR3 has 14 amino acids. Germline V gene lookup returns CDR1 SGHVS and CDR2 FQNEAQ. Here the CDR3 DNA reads TGCGCCAGCAGCCCGTTAGGGGATTATCAGCCCCAGCATTTT. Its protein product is CASSPLGDYQPQHF.

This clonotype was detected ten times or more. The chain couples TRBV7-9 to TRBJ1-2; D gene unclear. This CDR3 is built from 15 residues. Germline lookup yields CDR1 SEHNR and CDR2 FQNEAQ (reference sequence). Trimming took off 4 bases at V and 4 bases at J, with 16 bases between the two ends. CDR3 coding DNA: TGTGCCAGCAGCTCGGAACTCACAGAAGTCTATGGCTACACCTTC. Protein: CASSSELTEVYGYTF.

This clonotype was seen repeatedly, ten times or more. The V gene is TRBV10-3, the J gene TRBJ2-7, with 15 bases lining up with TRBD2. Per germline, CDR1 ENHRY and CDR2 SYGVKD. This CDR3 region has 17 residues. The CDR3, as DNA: TGTGTCACCTCACCGGGACTAGCGGGAGGTCCCCCGGACGAGCAGTACTTC. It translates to CVTSPGLAGGPPDEQYF.

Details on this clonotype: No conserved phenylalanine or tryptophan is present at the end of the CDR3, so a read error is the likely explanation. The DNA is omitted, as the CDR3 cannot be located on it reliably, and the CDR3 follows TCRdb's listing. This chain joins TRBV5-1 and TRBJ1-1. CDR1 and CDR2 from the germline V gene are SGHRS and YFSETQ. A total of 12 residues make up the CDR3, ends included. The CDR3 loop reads CASSSFLGRRDY.

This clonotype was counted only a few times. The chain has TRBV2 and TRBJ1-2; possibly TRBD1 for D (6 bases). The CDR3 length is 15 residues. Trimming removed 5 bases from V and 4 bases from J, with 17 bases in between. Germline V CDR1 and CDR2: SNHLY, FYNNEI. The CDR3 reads CASSLSGDTAYGYTF. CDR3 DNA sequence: TGTGCCAGCAGTTTATCAGGGGACACAGCCTATGGCTACACCTTC.

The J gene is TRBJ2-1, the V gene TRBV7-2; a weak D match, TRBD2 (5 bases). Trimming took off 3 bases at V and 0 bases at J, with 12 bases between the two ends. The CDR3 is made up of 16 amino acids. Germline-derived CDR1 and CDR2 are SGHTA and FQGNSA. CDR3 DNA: TGTGCCAGCAGCTTGGAAGCGGATAGCTCCTACAATGAGCAGTTCTTC. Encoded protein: CASSLEADSSYNEQFF. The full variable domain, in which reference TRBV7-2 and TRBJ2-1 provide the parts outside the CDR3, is GAGVSQSPSNKVTEKGKDVELRCDPISGHTALYWYRQSLGQGLEFLIYFQGNSAPDKSGLPSDRFSAERTGGSVSTLTIQRTQQEDSAVYLCASSLEADSSYNEQFFGPGTRLTVL.

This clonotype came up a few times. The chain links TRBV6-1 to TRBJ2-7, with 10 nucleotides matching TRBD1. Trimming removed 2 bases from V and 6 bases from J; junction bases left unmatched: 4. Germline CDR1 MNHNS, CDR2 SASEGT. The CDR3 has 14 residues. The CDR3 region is CASSERQGASEQYF. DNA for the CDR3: TGTGCCAGCAGTGAAAGACAGGGGGCTAGCGAGCAGTACTTC.

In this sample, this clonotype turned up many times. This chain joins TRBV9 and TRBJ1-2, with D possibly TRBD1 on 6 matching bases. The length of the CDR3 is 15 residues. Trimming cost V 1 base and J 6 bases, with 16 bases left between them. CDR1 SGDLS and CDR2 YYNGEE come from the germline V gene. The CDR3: CASSVSPGHSDGYTF. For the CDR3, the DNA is TGTGCCAGCAGCGTATCCCCGGGACACTCTGATGGCTACACCTTC.

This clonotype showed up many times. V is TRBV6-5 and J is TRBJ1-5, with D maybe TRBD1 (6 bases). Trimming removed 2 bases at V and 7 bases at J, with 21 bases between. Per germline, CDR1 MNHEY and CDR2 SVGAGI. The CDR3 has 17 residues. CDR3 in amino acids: CASSYAGGRGTGQPQHF. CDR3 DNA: TGTGCCAGCAGTTACGCTGGGGGCAGGGGAACGGGGCAGCCCCAGCATTTT.

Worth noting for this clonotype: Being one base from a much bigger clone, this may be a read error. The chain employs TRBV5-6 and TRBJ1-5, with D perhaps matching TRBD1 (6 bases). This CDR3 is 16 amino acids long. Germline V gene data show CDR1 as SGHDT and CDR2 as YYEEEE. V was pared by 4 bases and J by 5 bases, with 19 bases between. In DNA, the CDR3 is TGTGCCAGCAGCATGCGGCCAGGGGTTGAGCATCAGCCCCAGCATTTT. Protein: CASSMRPGVEHQPQHF.

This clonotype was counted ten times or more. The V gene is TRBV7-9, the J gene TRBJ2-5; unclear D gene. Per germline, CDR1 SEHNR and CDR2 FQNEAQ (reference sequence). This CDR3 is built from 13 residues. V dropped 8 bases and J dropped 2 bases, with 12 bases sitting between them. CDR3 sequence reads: CASQDPIQETQYF. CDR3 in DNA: TGTGCCAGCCAGGACCCGATACAAGAGACCCAGTACTTC.

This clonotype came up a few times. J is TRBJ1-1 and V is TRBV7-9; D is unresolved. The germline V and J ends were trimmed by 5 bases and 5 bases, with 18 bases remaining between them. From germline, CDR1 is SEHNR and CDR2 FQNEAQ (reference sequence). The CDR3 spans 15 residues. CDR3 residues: CASSKPRLGKTEAFF. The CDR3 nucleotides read TGTGCCAGCAGCAAACCCAGATTGGGAAAGACTGAAGCTTTCTTT.

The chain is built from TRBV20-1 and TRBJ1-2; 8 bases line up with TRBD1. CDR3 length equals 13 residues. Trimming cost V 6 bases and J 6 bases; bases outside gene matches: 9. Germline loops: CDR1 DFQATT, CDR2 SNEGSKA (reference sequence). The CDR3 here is CSATGQVRHGYTF. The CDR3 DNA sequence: TGCAGTGCCACGGGACAGGTTCGGCATGGCTACACCTTC.